This T cell receptor (beta chain) was found in a study of T-cell memory formation after mild COVID-19. Only a few counts were recorded for this clonotype. Its antigen is unknown. The CDR3 runs to 15 residues. Trimming at V came to 4 bases and at J to 8 bases, leaving 4 bases not matched to a gene. Germline CDR1 SGHRS, CDR2 YFSETQ. One entry per CDR3 protein, called by TCRdb with MiXCR from the 5' RACE reads. The data contain around 340,000 distinct CDR3 sequences, roughly an eighth of them singletons. Whole-study results and caveats: A balance of CD4 and CD8 characterized clones contracting day 15 to 85, whereas later expanders leaned CD4+. The finding that pre-infection memory included some responding clones suggested that cross-reactive memory joined. Among CD4+ contracting clones, most were CM and EM, and CD8+ ones EMRA.

The TCR sequence derives from a man between 18 and 35 years old who had mild COVID-19 (a few samples of this study predate the infection). Cell type and time point are not known. Sequencing used PBMCs or a T cell subset sorted from them (not recorded which). The chain is built from TRBV5-1 and TRBJ2-1, with 15 positions matching TRBD2. CDR3 in DNA: TGCGCCAGCAGCGTAGGGACTAGCGGGGGGTATGAGCAGTTCTTC. It translates to CASSVGTSGGYEQFF.